This T cell receptor beta chain comes out of a study of T cells after yellow fever vaccination. On this clonotype: Its specificity is not known.

It was through 5'RACE template switching that TCR cDNA was made, with a universal primer site and UMIs added. TCRdb re-derived calls from the 5' RACE reads in MiXCR, one entry per CDR3 protein. Found here are hundreds of thousands of distinct CDR3 sequences, 3% to 4.5% of them singletons; the top ten hold less than 25%. General study findings and limits: Though weaker, the secondary response peaked faster, on day 5 versus 15. Only a small proportion of the clonotypes turned up in both the CD4 and the CD8 compartments, likely arising from convergent recombination. After the booster, over 95% of CD4 and roughly nine tenths of CD8 primary-response clones were re-detected.

This specimen was PBMCs, taken on the day of the yellow fever booster vaccination. The receptor comes from a man aged 18 to 30 who received the YFV17D yellow fever vaccine.

CDR3 nucleotides: TGCAGTGCTAGCCTAGTCGAGGGTGGAAAGGGGCAGTTCTTC. Translating it yields CSASLVEGGKGQFF. The chain recombines TRBV20-1 with TRBJ2-1, with D perhaps matching TRBD2 (5 bases). The CDR3 totals 14 residues. Trimming removed 3 bases from V and 12 bases from J, with 21 bases in between. Germline CDR1 reads DFQATT; CDR2 reads SNEGSKA (reference sequence).